These 16 T cell receptor beta chains were sequenced from one sample in a study of cytomegalovirus exposure and HLA in healthy donors. The PCR ran on 60 Vbeta and 13 Jbeta primers. The method was immunoSEQ multiplex PCR; TCRdb's version includes in-frame clones alone and lacks a portion of them. This table has about 63,000 clones, approximately 92% appearing once. The sample comprised PBMCs. All receptors derive from a woman aged 25 to 39 in good health and CMV-seropositive.

The rearrangement links TRBV6-5 to TRBJ2-5; D is ambiguous. Germline CDR1 is MNHEY and CDR2 is SVGAGI. CDR3 size: 15 residues. The V end lost 0 bases, the J end lost 0 bases, and 8 bases lay between the germline ends. The CDR3 region is CASSYSISYQETQYF. The CDR3 bases are TGTGCCAGCAGTTACTCGATTAGCTACCAAGAGACCCAGTACTTC.

The V call is TRBV10-1, the J call TRBJ2-7, with TRBD1 matching over 7 bases. Germline loops: CDR1 WNHNN, CDR2 SYGVQD (reference sequence). There are 14 residues in the CDR3. The J segment lost 4 bases and the V segment lost 3 bases, leaving 6 bases of the junction unmatched. The CDR3 is CASSDTGTDYEQYF. CDR3 DNA: TGCGCCAGCAGTGATACCGGGACAGATTACGAGCAGTACTTC.

This sequence joins TRBV27 and TRBJ1-3; TRBD1 might be the D (5 bases). Trimming took off 5 bases at V and 4 bases at J, with 12 bases between the two ends. The CDR3 is 14 residues long. Germline lookup yields CDR1 MNHEY and CDR2 SMNVEV (reference sequence). The CDR3 reads CASSPGISGNTIYF. CDR3 sequence (DNA): TGTGCCAGCAGTCCAGGGATTTCGGGAAACACCATATATTTT.

This sequence joins TRBV4-1 and TRBJ2-1; 7 nucleotides agree with TRBD2. CDR1 and CDR2 (germline): MGHRA, YSYEKL. The CDR3 loop spans 17 amino acids. Unmatched junction bases numbered 14, after V lost 0 bases and J lost 9 bases. This CDR3 is CASSQDPLGTKFGEQFF. CDR3 DNA sequence: TGCGCCAGCAGCCAAGATCCGCTAGGGACTAAGTTTGGTGAGCAGTTCTTC.

The chain carries TRBV4-2 and TRBJ2-7; weak D call: TRBD1 (8 bases). This CDR3 is built from 14 residues. V was trimmed by 5 bases and J by 6 bases, leaving 17 bases between them. Germline CDR1 LGHNA, CDR2 YNFKEQ. The CDR3 DNA is TGTGCCAGCAGCGAAACAGGGGGGGTGACCGAGCAGTACTTC. It specifies CASSETGGVTEQYF.

V is TRBV6-1 and J is TRBJ1-2; 8 bases are a match to TRBD1. The junction had 16 bases not matched to a gene; V was cut back by 2 bases and J by 8 bases. The germline V gene has CDR1 MNHNS and CDR2 SASEGT. This CDR3 has 17 residues. The CDR3 loop reads CASSEWEWAGGVRGYTF. DNA of the CDR3: TGTGCCAGCAGTGAATGGGAGTGGGCAGGGGGCGTAAGGGGCTACACCTTC.

This chain joins TRBV9 and TRBJ1-2; TRBD1 agrees at 7 bases. The J segment lost 3 bases and the V segment lost 1 base, leaving 9 bases of the junction unmatched. There are 16 residues in the CDR3. Germline CDR1 and CDR2: SGDLS and YYNGEE. This chain's CDR3 is CASSVRSAGTDYGYTF. The CDR3 region has the DNA TGTGCCAGCAGCGTACGGTCCGCCGGGACAGACTATGGCTACACCTTC.

The rearrangement links TRBV6-5 to TRBJ2-1, with 7 bases that match TRBD2. The V gene end was trimmed by 8 bases and the J gene end by 3 bases; junction bases not matched to a gene: 4. Germline CDR1 is MNHEY and CDR2 is SVGAGI. CDR3 length: 13 residues. The CDR3 protein is CASGAGFYNEQFF. DNA of the CDR3: TGTGCCAGCGGAGCGGGATTCTACAATGAGCAGTTCTTC.

The CDR3 region is CASSQEPPPALGGRSYEQYF. CDR3 coding DNA: TGCGCCAGCAGCCAAGAACCGCCCCCTGCTTTGGGAGGGAGGTCCTACGAGCAGTACTTC. The V and J genes are TRBV4-1 and TRBJ2-5, with TRBD2 identical over 7 bases. The DNA matches TRBJ2-7 better at its end, which makes the J call doubtful. Germline-derived CDR1 and CDR2 are MGHRA and YSYEKL. This CDR3 is built from 20 residues.

The CDR3 nucleotides are TGCGCCAGCAGCGGTCTAGCGGGAGGTTCGCAGTACTTC. Protein sequence: CASSGLAGGSQYF. The V call is TRBV4-1, the J call TRBJ2-5; the match to TRBD2 covers 11 bases. The CDR3 loop spans 13 amino acids. V was pared by 5 bases and J by 11 bases, with 7 bases of the junction left unmatched. CDR1 and CDR2 (germline): MGHRA, YSYEKL.

This clone is a singleton in its sample. V usage is TRBV27 and J usage is TRBJ2-1, with 10 bases lining up with TRBD2. Germline loops: CDR1 MNHEY, CDR2 SMNVEV (reference sequence). Trimming removed 5 bases from V and 7 bases from J; junction bases left unmatched: 11. The CDR3 is 16 residues long. For the CDR3, the DNA is TGTGCCAGCAGTCCAATAGCGGGAGGTTGGAGTAATGAGCAGTTCTTC. It encodes CASSPIAGGWSNEQFF.

V usage is TRBV19 and J usage is TRBJ2-3; D gene ambiguous. This CDR3 has 15 amino acids. CDR1 is LNHDA and CDR2 is SQIVND in the germline V gene (reference sequence). Deletions cut 3 bases from V and 0 bases from J, with 10 bases between. This chain's CDR3 is CASSMKRLSTDTQYF. CDR3 in DNA: TGTGCCAGTAGTATGAAGAGACTTAGCACAGATACGCAGTATTTT.

The genes are TRBV5-5 and TRBJ2-4; possibly TRBD1 for D (5 bases). CDR3 length: 16 residues. The germline V gene encodes CDR1 SGHKS and CDR2 YYEKEE (reference sequence). V was pared by 0 bases and J by 0 bases, with 10 bases between. The CDR3 sequence: CASSLVVGLAKNIQYF. The DNA of the CDR3 is TGTGCCAGCAGCTTGGTGGTGGGGCTAGCCAAAAACATTCAGTACTTC.

DNA for the CDR3: TGTGCCAGCAGTGCAGGGTTAAGGGAGACCCAGTACTTC. Translating gives CASSAGLRETQYF. The chain is built from TRBV2 and TRBJ2-5, with D perhaps matching TRBD1 (5 bases). The CDR3 sequence is 13 residues long. Germline-derived CDR1 and CDR2 are SNHLY and FYNNEI. V lost 4 bases and J 5 bases, leaving 11 bases between the germline ends.

This rearrangement joins TRBV5-1 to TRBJ2-1; 14 bases fit TRBD2. Trimming cost V 5 bases and J 9 bases; bases outside gene matches: 7. Germline CDR1 reads SGHRS; CDR2 reads YFSETQ. The CDR3 is made up of 15 amino acids. The CDR3 DNA sequence: TGCGCCAGCAGGGTGGCGGGACTAGCGGGAGTTGAGCAGTTCTTC. It specifies CASRVAGLAGVEQFF. Together with reference TRBV5-1 and TRBJ2-1, the CDR3 gives the full variable domain: KAGVTQTPRYLIKTRGQQVTLSCSPISGHRSVSWYQQTPGQGLQFLFEYFSETQRNKGNFPGRFSGRQFSNSRSEMNVSTLELGDSALYLCASRVAGLAGVEQFFGPGTRLTVL.

The chain recombines TRBV5-6 with TRBJ1-1, with a tentative D call TRBD1 (5 bases). Germline CDR1 reads SGHDT; CDR2 reads YYEEEE. V lost 4 bases to trimming and J lost 11 bases, with 18 bases between them. The CDR3 sequence is 13 residues long. CDR3 sequence (DNA): TGTGCCAGCAGCCCCGGGGGGGGGACTCTGGCTTTCTTT. Its protein is CASSPGGGTLAFF.